This record concerns one T cell receptor beta chain sequence. The antigen is not known. The trim removed 5 bases at V and 6 bases at J, leaving 10 bases unmatched. The V gene's germline CDR1 is MDHEN and CDR2 SYDVKM. CDR3 length equals 15 residues. The data derive from a study of T cell responses to AZD1222 COVID-19 vaccine. The wider study: Doses given second, at about 4 or about 12 weeks, were pooled.

Broader study findings: Across spike, vaccine-associated CD4 TCRs were found, dominant at 160-218 and 743-854. Females made up more of the donors, who were largely white British, and clonal diversity may have come out too low. Recipients of AZD1222 seropositive at baseline numbered only 5 to 7.

The repertoire was sequenced with immunoSEQ multiplex PCR; TCRdb's copy has only in-frame clones and lacks some. Here the sample spans about 120,000 clones, approximately 90% being singletons. The chain joins TRBV28 to TRBJ2-1; 7 bases align to TRBD1. Sequencing used peripheral blood, obtained on day 0 of AZD1222 vaccination. The source is an adult in good health. CDR3 in DNA: TGTGCCAGCAGTCCTTCTGGACAGGTTTCCAATGAGCAGTTCTTC. Protein sequence: CASSPSGQVSNEQFF.